The clone carrying this TCR beta chain has only a few counts. The data belong to a study of control samples from healthy donors and cancer patients. Trimming shortened V by 5 bases and J by 5 bases, and 10 bases separated the two germline ends. Germline values: CDR1 WSHSY, CDR2 SAAADI. CDR3 size: 13 residues. Here immunoSEQ multiplex PCR was the method, and the copy in TCRdb shows in-frame clones only, minus some. The sample includes 130,000 or so clones, about 88% of them seen just once. The specimen sequenced was blood. The chain recombines TRBV10-2 with TRBJ1-5; TRBD1 is a possible D gene (6 bases). The receptor comes from a man aged 45-65 years in good health. The CDR3 sequence: CASSLQGYQPQHF. DNA for the CDR3: TGCGCCAGCAGTTTGCAGGGGTATCAGCCCCAGCATTTT.